One and the same sample provided the 10 T cell receptor beta chains below, sequenced in a study of shared clonotypes between healthy human individuals. CD8 cells regarded as naive lacked CD45RO, were positively chosen for CCR7, and omitted terminally differentiated effector memory CD45RA+ cells. Sequenced by immunoSEQ multiplex PCR; TCRdb stores in-frame clones only, minus some. The table shows around 620,000 clones, with approximately 95% occurring only once. The sequencing input was naive CD8+ T cells sorted from blood. These receptors were collected from a woman aged 30 to 39 in good health.

The chain employs TRBV2 and TRBJ2-7; 8 bases agree with TRBD1. The junction had 9 bases not matched to a gene; V was cut back by 11 bases and J by 0 bases. This CDR3 region has 14 residues. The V gene's germline CDR1 is SNHLY and CDR2 FYNNEI. Written as DNA, the CDR3 is TGTGCCGCTAACCGGGACAGGAGCTCCTACGAGCAGTACTTC. Protein sequence: CAANRDRSSYEQYF.

Concerning this clone: Relative to the germline gene, one junction end is altered; a read error may explain this. The chain has TRBV4-1 and TRBJ2-2, with TRBD2 matching 7 bases. The CDR3 is 16 residues long. Germline V gene data show CDR1 as MGHRA and CDR2 as YSYEKL. CDR3 DNA sequence: TGCGCCAGCAGCCAAGATTGGAGCGGGAACCCCGGGGAGCTGTTTTTT. As protein: CASSQDWSGNPGELFF.

This clone was picked up one time. This sequence joins TRBV29-1 and TRBJ2-2; 9 nucleotides agree with TRBD1. V gave up 5 bases and J gave up 6 bases; unmatched junction bases: 10. Germline V gene lookup returns CDR1 SQVTM and CDR2 ANQGSEA. The CDR3 length is 15 residues. The CDR3 sequence: CSVKLGQGLAGELFF. CDR3 DNA: TGCAGCGTTAAATTGGGACAGGGTCTCGCCGGGGAGCTGTTTTTT.

In this sample, this clone turned up a few times. The chain employs TRBV9 and TRBJ2-1; TRBD2 matches 10 bases. The V and J ends lost 4 bases and 1 base, in that order; junction bases with no gene match: 11. Germline CDR1 is SGDLS and CDR2 is YYNGEE. This CDR3 has 18 amino acids. The CDR3 DNA reads as TGTGCCAGCAGCACCCGGACTAGCGGCATAATATCCTACAATGAGCAGTTCTTC. It is translated as CASSTRTSGIISYNEQFF.

The chain joins TRBV10-1 to TRBJ2-1; 7 bases line up with TRBD2. The CDR3 sequence is 16 residues long. In germline, CDR1 is WNHNN, CDR2 SYGVQD (reference sequence). V was pared by 2 bases and J by 2 bases, with 6 bases of the junction left unmatched. CDR3 nucleotides: TGCGCCAGCAGTGAGCTGCGGGAGTCCCCCTACAATGAGCAGTTCTTC. Translated: CASSELRESPYNEQFF.

The chain joins TRBV6-5 to TRBJ2-5; possible D gene TRBD1, 5 bases. The CDR3 consists of 12 residues. Trimming shortened V by 5 bases and J by 5 bases, and 9 bases separated the two germline ends. CDR1 is MNHEY and CDR2 is SVGAGI in the germline V gene. CDR3 bases: TGTGCCAGCAGTCAGGGTGTTGAGACCCAGTACTTC. Translating it yields CASSQGVETQYF.

The J gene is TRBJ2-5, the V gene TRBV28; 7 bases fit TRBD1. The end of the DNA fits TRBJ2-7 better, so the J call may be wrong. CDR3 length: 16 amino acids. Germline V lookup: CDR1 MDHEN, CDR2 SYDVKM. The CDR3 here is CASSLHNRQGSYEQYF. CDR3 in DNA: TGTGCCAGCAGTTTACACAATCGACAGGGTAGCTACGAGCAGTACTTC.

CDR3 amino acids: CASSWGQGGQETQYF. CDR3 DNA: TGTGCCAGCAGCTGGGGGCAGGGTGGCCAGGAGACCCAGTACTTC. The genes are TRBV28 and TRBJ2-5, with a weak D call TRBD1 (6 bases). Trimming left V 6 bases short and J 5 bases short, with 19 bases between. This CDR3 region has 15 residues. The germline V gene has CDR1 MDHEN and CDR2 SYDVKM.

The table lists this clone with a count of one. The chain carries TRBV28 and TRBJ2-7, with 8 bases lining up with TRBD2. The CDR3 runs to 15 residues. Germline CDR1 MDHEN, CDR2 SYDVKM. J lost 6 bases, V lost 1 base, and 8 bases had no gene match. The CDR3 reads CASSLLAGNPGEQYF. DNA of the CDR3: TGTGCCAGCAGTTTATTAGCGGGAAACCCCGGCGAGCAGTACTTC.

This chain links TRBV28 with TRBJ2-7; D may be TRBD1 or TRBD2 (5 bases each). The length of the CDR3 is 15 residues. Trimming removed 1 base at V and 2 bases at J, with 12 bases between. Germline V CDR1 and CDR2: MDHEN, SYDVKM. The CDR3 DNA is TGTGCCAGCAGTTTATATCGGGGCTCAACCTACGAGCAGTACTTC. Translation gives CASSLYRGSTYEQYF.